Shown below are 5 T cell receptor beta chains from a single sample sequenced in a study of T-cell reconstitution after alpha-beta-depleted transplantation in children. Researchers prepared the TCRbeta library using unique molecular identifiers, the study reports. TCRdb itself ran the PCR reads through MiXCR, one entry per CDR3 protein. The table lists approximately 800,000 distinct CDR3 sequences, roughly 15% of them singletons. Sequencing was performed on PBMCs, mostly from graft donor cells, taken 360 days after TCRalphabeta/CD19-depleted stem cell transplant. The receptors come from a male patient younger than 18 who had a stem cell transplant for acute lymphoblastic leukemia, so the T cells may come from the graft donor.

This clonotype was seen a handful of times. The chain combines TRBV11-3 with TRBJ1-1; D perhaps matches TRBD1 (5 bases). CDR1 and CDR2 from the germline V gene are SGHNT and YENEEA. This CDR3 has 15 amino acids. V was trimmed by 5 bases and J by 8 bases, leaving 21 bases between them. The chain's CDR3 is CASSRGETEVTEAFF. The CDR3 coding sequence is TGTGCCAGCAGCCGAGGGGAGACAGAGGTCACAGAAGCTTTCTTT.

This clonotype was found a few times. This chain joins TRBV27 and TRBJ1-2; no firm D call. Germline CDR1 reads MNHEY; CDR2 reads SMNVEV (reference sequence). Trimming pared 3 bases from V and 5 bases from J, leaving 10 bases between. The CDR3 has 13 residues. For the CDR3, the DNA is TGTGCCAGCAGTTTCTCCGGAAATTATGGCTACACCTTC. This encodes CASSFSGNYGYTF.

This clonotype was seen only a few times. The rearrangement uses TRBV6-1 and TRBJ2-1, with D tentatively TRBD2 (6 bases). This CDR3 spans 15 amino acids. CDR1 MNHNS and CDR2 SASEGT come from the germline V gene. V was cut by 11 bases and J by 6 bases, with 23 bases left in between. The CDR3 bases are TGTGCCGTCAATACGGGGTCAGGGAGGCGCAATGAGCAGTTCTTC. It encodes CAVNTGSGRRNEQFF.

The chain recombines TRBV5-1 with TRBJ2-2, with D uncertain. The CDR3 is 14 amino acids. Germline loops: CDR1 SGHRS, CDR2 YFSETQ. The V end lost 4 bases, the J end lost 7 bases, and 14 bases lay between the germline ends. In nucleotides, the CDR3 is TGCGCCAGCAGCGCCGACCGACATCACGGGGAGCTGTTTTTT. Residues: CASSADRHHGELFF.

This clonotype has only one observation. The chain uses TRBV7-9 and TRBJ2-2; either TRBD1 or TRBD2 may fit D (5 bases each). The CDR3 spans 15 residues. Trimming cost V 0 bases and J 4 bases, with 9 bases left between them. Germline V gene lookup returns CDR1 SEHNR and CDR2 FQNEAQ (reference sequence). DNA of the CDR3: TGTGCCAGCAGCTTAGCGGCAGGGAGCACCGGGGAGCTGTTTTTT. Residues: CASSLAAGSTGELFF.